These 4 T cell receptor beta chains originate from one sample sequenced in a study of radiotherapy plus CTLA-4 blockade in lung cancer. This table comes from immunoSEQ multiplex PCR, and its TCRdb copy is limited to in-frame clones, with some not included. Among around 110,000 clones listed, about nine tenths were seen once. Sequencing was performed on peripheral blood, taken from a patient treated with radiotherapy plus ipilimumab. The receptors originated from a human donor with non-small cell lung cancer that progressed on radiotherapy plus ipilimumab.

This clone was seen once. This chain joins TRBV5-4 and TRBJ1-4; D is uncertain. With 1 base removed from V and 5 bases from J, the gap between germline ends came to 6 bases. CDR3 length: 13 residues. Germline CDR1 reads SGHNT; CDR2 reads YYREEE (reference sequence). CDR3 coding DNA: TGTGCCAGCAGCTTGCATGCGAATGAAAAACTGTTTTTT. Its protein product is CASSLHANEKLFF.

The rearrangement joins TRBV4-1 to TRBJ2-3; 12 bases line up with TRBD2. The germline V gene has CDR1 MGHRA and CDR2 YSYEKL. This CDR3 contains 17 residues. Trimming took 1 base from V and 8 from J; bases not matched to a gene: 10. This chain's CDR3 is CASSQAASGRVGLTQYF. CDR3 DNA: TGCGCCAGCAGCCAAGCTGCTAGCGGGAGGGTGGGTCTTACGCAGTATTTT.

In regard to this clone: The DNA is omitted, as the CDR3 cannot be located on it reliably, and the CDR3 follows TCRdb's listing. V usage is TRBV19 and J usage is TRBJ1-5. Germline assignment: CDR1 LNHDA and CDR2 SQIVND (reference sequence). The CDR3 spans 14 amino acids, including both terminal residues. The CDR3: CASNFGSGNQPQHF.

The gene calls are TRBV7-2 and TRBJ2-5, with 8 nucleotides matching TRBD2. Germline-derived CDR1 and CDR2 are SGHTA and FQGNSA. Unmatched junction bases numbered 10, after V lost 5 bases and J lost 5 bases. The CDR3 totals 15 residues. DNA for the CDR3: TGTGCCAGCAGCCAGGCGGGGGGCAGAGGTGAGACCCAGTACTTC. Protein: CASSQAGGRGETQYF.